These 22 T cell receptor beta chains were all obtained from the same sample, sequenced in a study of CD8 T cells in ankylosing spondylitis. Study results and caveats: For ankylosing spondylitis blood, a TCR beta motif of 7 or 8 highly homologous variants appeared characteristic.

No cognate antigen is known for these TCRs. TCRdb ran MiXCR on the 5' RACE reads and lists one entry per CDR3 protein. The sample includes 650,000 to 800,000 distinct CDR3 sequences, around a fifth of them seen just once. Sequencing used blood, either unsorted or a sorted T cell fraction (not recorded which). The receptor source for this set is a male donor with ankylosing spondylitis.

There are a few counts of this clonotype. The chain employs TRBV18 and TRBJ2-7; tentative D call: TRBD1 (6 bases). The V gene's germline CDR1 is KGHSH and CDR2 LQKENI. The V and J ends lost 3 bases and 5 bases respectively, with 14 bases between them. CDR3 length: 14 amino acids. The CDR3 region has the DNA TGTGCCAGCTCACCGGGGGACACCCCGGACGAGCAGTACTTC. Translating it yields CASSPGDTPDEQYF.

This clonotype was recorded once. The chain links TRBV18 to TRBJ1-5; 7 bases align to TRBD1. CDR3 length: 15 residues. Germline CDR1 is KGHSH and CDR2 is LQKENI. Unmatched junction bases numbered 4, after V lost 2 bases and J lost 3 bases. The CDR3 DNA sequence: TGTGCCAGCTCACCAAACGGACAGGCCAATCAGCCCCAGCATTTT. Translating it yields CASSPNGQANQPQHF.

This clonotype appeared a few times. The V call is TRBV2, the J call TRBJ1-2, with 10 bases matching TRBD1. Germline CDR1 SNHLY, CDR2 FYNNEI. J was trimmed by 4 bases and V by 8 bases; bases with no gene match: 7. The CDR3 runs to 14 residues. The CDR3 region has the DNA TGTGCCAGCCAAGACAGGGGGCCGGGCTATGGCTACACCTTC. It yields the protein CASQDRGPGYGYTF. The full variable domain, rest sourced from reference TRBV2 and TRBJ1-2, is EPEVTQTPSHQVTQMGQEVILRCVPISNHLYFYWYRQILGQKVEFLVSFYNNEISEKSEIFDDQFSVERPDGSNFTLKIRSTKLEDSAMYFCASQDRGPGYGYTFGSGTRLTVV.

This rearrangement joins TRBV9 to TRBJ2-7, with 9 nucleotides matching TRBD2. V lost 4 bases and J lost 1; bases outside the gene matches: 9. The length of the CDR3 is 16 residues. Germline CDR1 SGDLS, CDR2 YYNGEE. CDR3 sequence: CASSPSVTSGSYEQYF. The CDR3 DNA reads as TGTGCCAGCAGCCCTAGCGTAACTAGCGGGTCCTACGAGCAGTACTTC.

This clonotype was found many times. The V call is TRBV29-1, the J call TRBJ1-1, with a tentative D call TRBD1 (6 bases). The CDR3 is made up of 12 amino acids. V was shortened by 6 bases and J by 1 base, with 9 bases between the two germline ends. CDR1 is SQVTM, CDR2 ANQGSEA, per germline. CDR3 sequence reads: CSVDRANTEAFF. The CDR3 coding sequence is TGCAGCGTGGACAGAGCGAACACTGAAGCTTTCTTT.

The J gene is TRBJ2-7, the V gene TRBV6-5; perhaps D is TRBD1 or TRBD2 (5 bases each). The CDR3 is made up of 18 amino acids. Trimming removed 2 bases from V and 4 bases from J, with 24 bases in between. CDR1 and CDR2 from the germline V gene are MNHEY and SVGAGI. The CDR3 DNA follows: TGTGCCAGCAGTTACAGGCAGGGAGAACCCCAATGGGGGTACGAGCAGTACTTC. It translates to CASSYRQGEPQWGYEQYF.

This clonotype has a handful of counts. V is TRBV20-1 and J is TRBJ1-5; D uncertain. V was shortened by 2 bases and J by 3 bases, with 8 bases between the two germline ends. The CDR3 sequence is 13 residues long. Germline V gene data show CDR1 as DFQATT and CDR2 as SNEGSKA (reference sequence). The CDR3 DNA sequence: TGCAGTGCTAGATCCCAGGTCAATCAGCCCCAGCATTTT. Its translation: CSARSQVNQPQHF.

This clonotype was seen a few times. The rearrangement joins TRBV6-5 to TRBJ1-4; possible D gene TRBD1, 5 bases. The CDR3 sequence is 15 residues long. V gave up 4 bases and J gave up 8 bases, with 17 bases separating them. Germline V gene data show CDR1 as MNHEY and CDR2 as SVGAGI. CDR3 coding DNA: TGTGCCAGCAGTTCGGGCACGCCGGGGGAGGAAAAACTGTTTTTT. It is translated as CASSSGTPGEEKLFF.

This clonotype was seen ten or more times. The chain combines TRBV29-1 with TRBJ1-1; tentatively, D is TRBD1 (5 bases). Germline V gives CDR1 SQVTM, CDR2 ANQGSEA. This CDR3 contains 13 residues. V lost 3 bases and J lost 1, with 9 bases in between. CDR3 amino acids: CSVDEGENTEAFF. CDR3 bases: TGCAGCGTTGACGAAGGGGAGAACACTGAAGCTTTCTTT.

This clonotype was seen more than once but under ten times. This chain uses TRBV7-2 with TRBJ2-1, with D uncertain. The CDR3 consists of 17 residues. Germline V gene data show CDR1 as SGHTA and CDR2 as FQGNSA. With 4 bases removed from V and 3 bases from J, the gap between germline ends came to 19 bases. CDR3 nucleotides: TGTGCCAGCAGCTCCCCCGCCCGCGAGCAGAGCTACAATGAGCAGTTCTTC. Its protein is CASSSPAREQSYNEQFF.

This clonotype was counted a few times. The chain joins TRBV29-1 to TRBJ2-1; D could derive from TRBD1 or TRBD2 (6 bases each). CDR1 and CDR2 (germline): SQVTM, ANQGSEA. The CDR3 loop spans 16 amino acids. Trimming stripped 0 bases from V and 4 bases from J, with 16 bases between. CDR3 sequence: CSVEEPGAPFYNEQFF. The CDR3 DNA sequence: TGCAGCGTTGAAGAACCGGGGGCTCCCTTTTACAATGAGCAGTTCTTC.

The genes are TRBV5-1 and TRBJ2-2; D tentatively fits TRBD1 or TRBD2 (5 bases each). V lost 0 bases to trimming and J lost 7 bases, with 16 bases between them. The CDR3 sequence is 16 residues long. Germline values: CDR1 SGHRS, CDR2 YFSETQ. The CDR3 DNA reads as TGCGCCAGCAGCTTGGAACCGGGACGGAGCGGCGGGGAGCTGTTTTTT. As protein: CASSLEPGRSGGELFF.

The J gene is TRBJ2-4, the V gene TRBV4-1; D is ambiguous. V lost 1 base to trimming and J lost 0 bases, with 10 bases between them. This CDR3 is built from 16 residues. Germline values: CDR1 MGHRA, CDR2 YSYEKL. The CDR3 nucleotides are TGCGCCAGCAGCCAAGCGGGTCCAGAAGCCAAAAACATTCAGTACTTC. Translated: CASSQAGPEAKNIQYF.

This clonotype showed up just a few times. DNA for the CDR3: TGTGCCAGCAGACGACAGGGGGAAACTGAAGCTTTCTTT. Amino acid sequence: CASRRQGETEAFF. The chain uses TRBV6-6 and TRBJ1-1; 9 nucleotides line up with TRBD1. Germline loops: CDR1 MNHNY, CDR2 SVGAGI (reference sequence). The CDR3 loop spans 13 amino acids. V shed 6 bases, J shed 5 bases, and the junction held 4 bases outside the gene matches.

This clonotype came up a few times. The V and J genes are TRBV18 and TRBJ2-7, with D perhaps TRBD1 (5 bases). The CDR3 covers 14 residues. Looked up from germline, CDR1 is KGHSH and CDR2 is LQKENI. The V gene lost 2 bases and the J gene lost 6 bases, with 14 bases spanning the gap. The DNA of the CDR3 is TGTGCCAGCTCACCAGATAGGCAGGGTGGCGAGCAGTACTTC. Its translation is CASSPDRQGGEQYF.

This clonotype was detected a few times. This chain joins TRBV20-1 and TRBJ2-5; D is perhaps TRBD1 (6 bases). Between the trimmed V and J ends, which lost 6 bases and 5 bases, there was a span of 22 bases. The CDR3 spans 15 residues. The germline gives CDR1 DFQATT, CDR2 SNEGSKA (reference sequence). The CDR3 coding sequence is TGCAGTGCCGCCCCTCCGGACAGAGGGCGCGAGACCCAGTACTTC. Translated: CSAAPPDRGRETQYF.

This clonotype was observed a handful of times. The rearrangement links TRBV25-1 to TRBJ1-1, with D maybe TRBD1 (5 bases). There are 15 residues in the CDR3. Germline loops: CDR1 MGHDK, CDR2 SYGVNS. With 0 bases removed from V and 9 bases from J, the gap between germline ends came to 17 bases. CDR3 in DNA: TGTGCCAGCAGTGAATATCTCCGGGACGGGATGAAAGCTTTCTTT. It encodes CASSEYLRDGMKAFF.

The chain couples TRBV6-5 to TRBJ1-1; no reliable D call. The V gene's germline CDR1 is MNHEY and CDR2 SVGAGI. V was cut by 2 bases and J by 2 bases, with 12 bases left in between. This CDR3 has 15 residues. The chain's CDR3 is CASSYVPVRNTEAFF. In DNA, the CDR3 is TGTGCCAGCAGTTACGTCCCGGTCCGTAACACTGAAGCTTTCTTT.

V usage is TRBV28 and J usage is TRBJ2-7, with 10 positions matching TRBD2. The germline CDR1 and CDR2 sequences are MDHEN and SYDVKM. Trimming took 10 bases from V and 0 from J; bases not matched to a gene: 6. CDR3 length equals 14 residues. The CDR3 sequence: CATLLAGSSYEQYF. The CDR3 region has the DNA TGTGCCACCCTACTAGCGGGGAGCTCCTACGAGCAGTACTTC.

This clonotype was seen a handful of times. The V gene is TRBV3-1, the J gene TRBJ1-2; D not resolved. Germline V lookup: CDR1 LGHDT, CDR2 YNNKEL (reference sequence). The ends were cut back, 5 bases at V and 1 base at J, with 8 bases in the middle. This CDR3 has 13 amino acids. CDR3 protein: CASSWEYNYGYTF. CDR3 nucleotides: TGTGCCAGCAGCTGGGAGTATAACTATGGCTACACCTTC.

This clonotype was seen only a few times. V gene TRBV25-1 combines with J gene TRBJ2-3, with D unresolved. Trimming cost V 1 base and J 3 bases, with 17 bases left between them. This CDR3 contains 17 residues. In germline, CDR1 is MGHDK, CDR2 SYGVNS. Written as DNA, the CDR3 is TGTGCCAGCAGTGAATCGACCCTGGTCGAAGGGACAGATACGCAGTATTTT. It encodes CASSESTLVEGTDTQYF. The full variable domain, its missing parts supplied by reference TRBV25-1 and TRBJ2-3, is EADIYQTPRYLVIGTGKKITLECSQTMGHDKMYWYQQDPGMELHLIHYSYGVNSTEKGDLSSESTVSRIRTEHFPLTLESARPSHTSQYLCASSESTLVEGTDTQYFGPGTRLTVL.

This clonotype has just a few counts. A read error may produce the germline difference seen at one junction end. This chain links TRBV7-7 with TRBJ2-7, with 14 bases lining up with TRBD2. Germline CDR1 is SSHAT and CDR2 is FNYEAQ (reference sequence). The CDR3 is 14 residues long. The CDR3 DNA is TGTGCTAGCAGCTCCGGGACTAGCGGGGGCGAGCAGTACTTC. It codes for CASSSGTSGGEQYF.